This T cell receptor (beta chain) is from a study of vaccination effects on CD4 cells after COVID-19. Study details: Post-vaccine sample collection fell at a median of 72 days after the second dose. Study-level findings and limits: In healthy vaccinees, only 1 of 255 vaccine-induced clones cross-reacted with common cold coronaviruses. Clones that were induced by infection or by vaccine showed marked contraction late after vaccination.

Here immunoSEQ multiplex PCR was the method, and the copy in TCRdb shows in-frame clones only, minus some. This sample has approximately 28,000 clones, with over 65% found just once. This CDR3 has 12 amino acids. V was clipped by 5 bases and J by 7 bases; unmatched bases: 4. Germline CDR1 and CDR2: ENHRY and SYGVKD. Prior to sequencing, the ViraFEST assay stimulated PBMC with viral peptide pools, which expanded the antigen-specific CD4+ T cells. Once cultured for approximately ten days, the cells underwent separation to obtain CD4+ T cells. All participants had two doses of either the BNT162b2 or mRNA-1273 vaccine. On both days 3 and 7, half of the culture medium was replaced with IL-2 medium. With respect to this clone: Its target is not known.

The sequence derives from a human donor who received a COVID-19 vaccine. This chain connects TRBV10-3 to TRBJ1-1, with TRBD1 matching 7 bases. Sequences were derived from CD4+ T cells from PBMCs cultured with HCoV-NL63 spike peptides, sampled after COVID-19 vaccination. In DNA form, the CDR3 reads TGTGCCATCAGTCAGACAGGGATTGAAGCTTTCTTT. This gives the protein CAISQTGIEAFF.